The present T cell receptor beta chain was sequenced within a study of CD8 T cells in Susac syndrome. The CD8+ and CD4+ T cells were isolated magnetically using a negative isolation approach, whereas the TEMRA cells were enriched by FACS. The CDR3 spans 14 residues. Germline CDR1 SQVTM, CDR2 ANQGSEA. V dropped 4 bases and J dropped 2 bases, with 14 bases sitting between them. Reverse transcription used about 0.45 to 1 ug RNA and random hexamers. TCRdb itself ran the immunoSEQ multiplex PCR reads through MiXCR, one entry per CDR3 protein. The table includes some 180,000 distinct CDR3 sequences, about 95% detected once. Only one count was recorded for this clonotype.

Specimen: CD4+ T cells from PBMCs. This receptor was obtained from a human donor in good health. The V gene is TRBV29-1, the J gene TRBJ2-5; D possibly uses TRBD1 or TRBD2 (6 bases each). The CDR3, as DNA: TGCAGCGTTGGGGAGAGGGGGAGGCAAGAGACCCAGTACTTC. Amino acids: CSVGERGRQETQYF.